These 7 T cell receptor beta chains originate from one sample sequenced in a study of T cell responses to AZD1222 COVID-19 vaccine. Method: immunoSEQ multiplex PCR; TCRdb's copy keeps in-frame clones and lacks some. Altogether roughly 100,000 clones are present, approximately 90% being singletons, with the ten largest covering about 9.3%. The material sequenced was peripheral blood, taken on day 0 of AZD1222 vaccination. The receptors shown here come from an adult in good health.

The V gene is TRBV10-3, the J gene TRBJ2-3, with D possibly being TRBD1 (7 bases). Trimming removed 10 bases from V and 1 base from J, with 24 bases in between. There are 17 residues in the CDR3. CDR1 and CDR2 from the germline V gene are ENHRY and SYGVKD. CDR3: CATAGGRGTQGTDTQYF. The CDR3 DNA is TGTGCCACCGCAGGGGGGCGCGGGACGCAAGGCACAGATACGCAGTATTTT.

CDR3 in DNA: TGTGCCAGCAGCGTAGGGCAGGGGGCAAATACGCAGTATTTT. This translates into CASSVGQGANTQYF. J is TRBJ2-3 and V is TRBV9; TRBD1 matches at 8 bases. The trim removed 0 bases at V and 7 bases at J, leaving 4 bases unmatched. This CDR3 is 14 amino acids long. Germline loops: CDR1 SGDLS, CDR2 YYNGEE.

CDR3 residues: CASSRRLAGEGYEQYF. The CDR3 DNA sequence: TGTGCCAGCAGCCGAAGACTAGCGGGAGAGGGCTACGAGCAGTACTTC. The rearrangement uses TRBV13 and TRBJ2-7; 12 bases are shared with TRBD2. Germline V gene lookup returns CDR1 PRHDT and CDR2 FYEKMQ (reference sequence). The CDR3 length is 16 residues. V gave up 5 bases and J gave up 3 bases; unmatched junction bases: 8.

The rearrangement links TRBV24-1 to TRBJ1-4, with D possibly matching TRBD1 (5 bases). The CDR3 runs to 14 residues. CDR1 KGHDR and CDR2 SFDVKD come from the germline V gene. V lost 5 bases, J lost 7 bases, and 13 bases lay in between. In DNA form, the CDR3 reads TGTGCCACCAGTGCTAGGGGAGGAGGTGAAAAACTGTTTTTT. Its translation is CATSARGGGEKLFF.

The chain combines TRBV28 with TRBJ2-7; D is perhaps TRBD1 (6 bases). V was shortened by 5 bases and J by 1 base, with 15 bases between the two germline ends. Germline V lookup: CDR1 MDHEN, CDR2 SYDVKM. CDR3 length: 15 amino acids. The CDR3 DNA follows: TGTGCCAGCAGTGAGGTTGGCACAGGGTCCTACGAGCAGTACTTC. It translates to CASSEVGTGSYEQYF.

CDR3 amino acids: CASSFGQSTEAFF. In DNA form, the CDR3 reads TGTGCCAGCAGCTTTGGACAGTCCACTGAAGCTTTCTTT. The chain carries TRBV7-8 and TRBJ1-1; possibly TRBD1 for D (6 bases). The ends were cut back, 3 bases at V and 4 bases at J, with 9 bases in the middle. Looked up from germline, CDR1 is SGHVS and CDR2 is FQNEAQ. The CDR3 is 13 amino acids.

The gene calls are TRBV27 and TRBJ2-7; a weak D match, TRBD1 (6 bases). Germline assignment: CDR1 MNHEY and CDR2 SMNVEV (reference sequence). The germline V and J ends were trimmed by 6 bases and 4 bases, with 10 bases remaining between them. This CDR3 is built from 12 residues. As DNA, the CDR3 is TGTGCCAGCAGGGGACAACTGTACGAGCAGTACTTC. This gives the protein CASRGQLYEQYF.